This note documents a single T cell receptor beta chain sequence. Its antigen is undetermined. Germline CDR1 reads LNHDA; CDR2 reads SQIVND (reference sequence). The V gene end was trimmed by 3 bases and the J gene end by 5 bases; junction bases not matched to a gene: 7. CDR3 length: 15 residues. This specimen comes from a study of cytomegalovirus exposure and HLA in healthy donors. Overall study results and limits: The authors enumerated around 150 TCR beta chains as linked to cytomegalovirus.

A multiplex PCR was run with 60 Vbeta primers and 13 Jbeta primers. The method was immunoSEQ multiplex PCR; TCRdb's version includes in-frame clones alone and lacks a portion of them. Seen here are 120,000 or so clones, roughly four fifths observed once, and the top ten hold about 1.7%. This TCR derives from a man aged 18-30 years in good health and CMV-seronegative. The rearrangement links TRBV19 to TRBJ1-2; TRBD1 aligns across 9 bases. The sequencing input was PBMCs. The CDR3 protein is CASSIRDRDHYGYTF. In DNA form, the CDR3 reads TGTGCCAGTAGTATCCGGGACAGGGATCATTATGGCTACACCTTC.